Each of the 27 T cell receptor beta chains below was sequenced from the same sample in a study of blood T cell repertoires in COVID-19. Measured with immunoSEQ multiplex PCR; TCRdb has only the in-frame clones, and not every one. The sample includes about 180,000 clones, about 88% seen only once; the top ten take less than 3.5%. Sequences were obtained from peripheral blood. The receptors originated from a woman aged 30 to 39 with active or convalescent COVID-19.

The genes are TRBV28 and TRBJ1-5; D is perhaps TRBD1 (6 bases). The ends were cut back, 9 bases at V and 3 bases at J, with 12 bases in the middle. The CDR3 totals 13 residues. Germline CDR1 MDHEN, CDR2 SYDVKM. The CDR3 coding sequence is TGTGCCAGTATAGACAGGCTCAATCAGCCCCAGCATTTT. It specifies CASIDRLNQPQHF.

DNA of the CDR3: TGTGCCAGCAGCTTAGGGCGCCCGATGAGGACCGGGGAGCTGTTTTTT. It encodes CASSLGRPMRTGELFF. This chain links TRBV7-6 with TRBJ2-2, with D uncertain. V was clipped by 1 base and J by 5 bases, with 14 bases between them. Germline V gene lookup returns CDR1 SGHVS and CDR2 FNYEAQ. The CDR3 contains 16 residues.

V is TRBV28 and J is TRBJ1-4, with 7 nucleotides matching TRBD1. Trimming removed 6 bases from V and 4 bases from J; junction bases left unmatched: 8. This CDR3 region has 15 residues. CDR1 is MDHEN and CDR2 is SYDVKM in the germline V gene. The CDR3 coding sequence is TGTGCCAGCAGGACCCGGACAGGCTATAATGAAAAACTGTTTTTT. The encoded protein is CASRTRTGYNEKLFF.

The chain carries TRBV28 and TRBJ2-3, with 8 bases lining up with TRBD1. The CDR3 contains 14 residues. Germline V gene data show CDR1 as MDHEN and CDR2 as SYDVKM. The J segment lost 6 bases and the V segment lost 5 bases, leaving 7 bases of the junction unmatched. The CDR3 DNA is TGTGCCAGCAGTCGAACAGGGGGTTGGGATACGCAGTATTTT. Translating it yields CASSRTGGWDTQYF.

The CDR3 is CASSGQTRGSYEQYF. The CDR3 DNA reads TGTGCCAGCAGTGGCCAAACGAGAGGGTCCTACGAGCAGTACTTC. This chain connects TRBV2 to TRBJ2-7, with D possibly being TRBD2 (5 bases). This CDR3 spans 15 amino acids. Per germline, CDR1 SNHLY and CDR2 FYNNEI. Trimming took off 4 bases at V and 1 base at J, with 14 bases between the two ends.

J is TRBJ1-1 and V is TRBV14; no definite D call. V was shortened by 1 base and J by 3 bases, with 15 bases between the two germline ends. The CDR3 has 16 residues. Per germline, CDR1 SGHDN and CDR2 FVKESK. The DNA of the CDR3 is TGTGCCAGCAGCCAAGGATATAGGGTGAGGGACACTGAAGCTTTCTTT. Translated, it gives CASSQGYRVRDTEAFF.

This chain uses TRBV5-1 with TRBJ1-1; 8 bases are shared with TRBD1. The CDR3 contains 15 residues. Germline V gene lookup returns CDR1 SGHRS and CDR2 YFSETQ. The V segment lost 4 bases and the J segment 4 bases; nucleotides outside the gene matches: 9. CDR3 sequence: CASSAQGGGLTEAFF. CDR3 nucleotides: TGCGCCAGCAGCGCACAGGGGGGTGGGCTCACTGAAGCTTTCTTT.

The chain recombines TRBV28 with TRBJ2-5; 9 nucleotides match TRBD2. Germline loops: CDR1 MDHEN, CDR2 SYDVKM. The junction had 7 bases not matched to a gene; V was cut back by 1 base and J by 1 base. The CDR3 is 17 amino acids. The CDR3 loop is CASSLLGASGAQETQYF. The CDR3 DNA is TGTGCCAGCAGTTTATTGGGGGCTAGCGGGGCCCAAGAGACCCAGTACTTC.

The chain couples TRBV7-9 to TRBJ2-7; D ambiguous. This CDR3 region has 13 residues. The V end was cut by 3 bases, the J end by 3 bases, with 9 bases between. CDR1 SEHNR and CDR2 FQNEAQ come from the germline V gene (reference sequence). Here the CDR3 DNA reads TGTGCCAGCAGCTTTAGAAGTAGCTACGAGCAGTACTTC. Protein sequence: CASSFRSSYEQYF.

This chain links TRBV10-1 with TRBJ1-6; D is unclear. There are 15 residues in the CDR3. Trimming took off 6 bases at V and 7 bases at J, with 16 bases between the two ends. Germline CDR1 WNHNN, CDR2 SYGVQD (reference sequence). CDR3 region: CASSDPQVRNSPLHF. CDR3 nucleotide sequence: TGCGCCAGCAGCGACCCCCAGGTCCGCAATTCACCCCTCCACTTT.

This clone was picked up one time. The chain carries TRBV7-9 and TRBJ1-3; unclear D gene. The CDR3 length is 19 residues. V gave up 4 bases and J gave up 0 bases, with 22 bases separating them. CDR1 is SEHNR and CDR2 is FQNEAQ in the germline V gene (reference sequence). The CDR3 nucleotides are TGTGCCAGCAGCTCCCTCGGGAAAGGGTACTCCACCTCTGGAAACACCATATATTTT. Translation gives CASSSLGKGYSTSGNTIYF.

The chain has TRBV7-9 and TRBJ2-4; D remains ambiguous. The V end lost 3 bases, the J end lost 2 bases, and 8 bases lay between the germline ends. The CDR3 loop spans 14 amino acids. The germline gives CDR1 SEHNR, CDR2 FQNEAQ (reference sequence). CDR3 coding DNA: TGTGCCAGCAGCTTTGAGACTTCCAAAAACATTCAGTACTTC. Its protein product is CASSFETSKNIQYF.

This sequence joins TRBV2 and TRBJ2-1, with 8 bases aligning to TRBD1. The CDR3 covers 15 residues. The junction had 9 bases not matched to a gene; V was cut back by 6 bases and J by 5 bases. The germline CDR1 and CDR2 sequences are SNHLY and FYNNEI. DNA for the CDR3: TGTGCCAGCAGGACAGGACAGGGATCAAACAATGAGCAGTTCTTC. It yields the protein CASRTGQGSNNEQFF.

This chain joins TRBV7-2 and TRBJ1-4; no definite D call. Between the trimmed V and J ends, which lost 2 bases and 8 bases, there was a span of 12 bases. Germline lookup yields CDR1 SGHTA and CDR2 FQGNSA. The CDR3 is 14 amino acids. For the CDR3, the DNA is TGTGCCAGCAGCTTATCCGTGTTGAGCGAAAAACTGTTTTTT. Translating gives CASSLSVLSEKLFF.

The CDR3 coding sequence is TGTGCCAGTAGTATGCAGACAAGTGGGGTAAGGGGTAACTCACCCCTCCACTTT. Protein sequence: CASSMQTSGVRGNSPLHF. The chain links TRBV19 to TRBJ1-6; tentative D call: TRBD1 (5 bases). CDR1 and CDR2 from the germline V gene are LNHDA and SQIVND (reference sequence). V shed 3 bases and J shed 10 bases, with 25 bases lying between them. The CDR3 has 18 amino acids.

In regard to this clone: Additional DNA sequences in this sample encode the identical CDR3. The chain couples TRBV5-1 to TRBJ1-1; the D gene is possibly TRBD1 (6 bases). The V gene's germline CDR1 is SGHRS and CDR2 YFSETQ. There are 13 residues in the CDR3. The V end lost 4 bases, the J end lost 4 bases, and 11 bases lay between the germline ends. CDR3 coding DNA: TGCGCCAGCAGCGTACAGGGCGGCACTGAAGCTTTCTTT. Protein sequence: CASSVQGGTEAFF. The full variable domain, with the rest looked up from reference TRBV5-1 and TRBJ1-1, is KAGVTQTPRYLIKTRGQQVTLSCSPISGHRSVSWYQQTPGQGLQFLFEYFSETQRNKGNFPGRFSGRQFSNSRSEMNVSTLELGDSALYLCASSVQGGTEAFFGQGTRLTVV.

V gene TRBV2 combines with J gene TRBJ1-5; 8 nucleotides line up with TRBD1. Looked up from germline, CDR1 is SNHLY and CDR2 is FYNNEI. The ends lost 4 bases at V and 2 bases at J; junction bases unmatched: 1. This CDR3 region has 14 residues. CDR3 in DNA: TGTGCCAGCAGTGTACAGGGGGGCAATCAGCCCCAGCATTTT. Its translation: CASSVQGGNQPQHF. Variable domain in full (rest from reference TRBV2 and TRBJ1-5): EPEVTQTPSHQVTQMGQEVILRCVPISNHLYFYWYRQILGQKVEFLVSFYNNEISEKSEIFDDQFSVERPDGSNFTLKIRSTKLEDSAMYFCASSVQGGNQPQHFGDGTRLSIL.

The chain is built from TRBV7-9 and TRBJ1-5; 10 bases map to TRBD1. The ends lost 2 bases at V and 4 bases at J; junction bases unmatched: 2. CDR1 and CDR2 from the germline V gene are SEHNR and FQNEAQ (reference sequence). The CDR3 sequence is 15 residues long. The CDR3 protein is CASSLLGQGNQPQHF. DNA for the CDR3: TGTGCCAGCAGCTTATTGGGACAGGGGAATCAGCCCCAGCATTTT. Based on the CDR3 plus reference TRBV7-9 and TRBJ1-5, the full variable domain is DTGVSQNPRHKITKRGQNVTFRCDPISEHNRLYWYRQTLGQGPEFLTYFQNEAQLEKSRLLSDRFSAERPKGSFSTLEIQRTEQGDSAMYLCASSLLGQGNQPQHFGDGTRLSIL.

The chain carries TRBV28 and TRBJ1-1; 8 bases fit TRBD1. CDR3 length: 14 residues. Germline V CDR1 and CDR2: MDHEN, SYDVKM. The V segment lost 2 bases and the J segment 4 bases; nucleotides outside the gene matches: 3. The DNA of the CDR3 is TGTGCCAGCAGTTTAATCAGGGGGCGCACTGAAGCTTTCTTT. Encoded protein: CASSLIRGRTEAFF.

V gene TRBV19 combines with J gene TRBJ1-1; 7 positions match TRBD1. CDR1 and CDR2 (germline): LNHDA, SQIVND (reference sequence). The CDR3 totals 16 residues. V trimming: 2 bases; J trimming: 1 base; junction bases outside the gene matches: 7. Written as DNA, the CDR3 is TGTGCCAGTAGTATAAGGAGGGGGCGAGGGAACACTGAAGCTTTCTTT. Translating gives CASSIRRGRGNTEAFF.

The chain has TRBV24-1 and TRBJ2-6; 7 bases line up with TRBD2. The junction had 7 bases not matched to a gene; V was cut back by 1 base and J by 2 bases. Germline V lookup: CDR1 KGHDR, CDR2 SFDVKD. The CDR3 is 18 residues long. The CDR3 here is CATSDFGGEGTGANVLTF. The CDR3 nucleotides read TGTGCCACCAGTGATTTTGGGGGGGAAGGGACTGGGGCCAACGTCCTGACTTTC.

This clone was counted a single time. V gene TRBV14 combines with J gene TRBJ1-2; D unresolved. Trimming removed 2 bases at V and 7 bases at J, with 17 bases between. This CDR3 region has 15 residues. The germline CDR1 and CDR2 sequences are SGHDN and FVKESK. The CDR3 region is CASSQTRGPRSGYTF. The CDR3 DNA reads TGTGCCAGCAGCCAAACCCGAGGGCCCCGGAGTGGCTACACCTTC.

The chain couples TRBV6-5 to TRBJ1-5; TRBD1 might be the D (5 bases). The germline V gene has CDR1 MNHEY and CDR2 SVGAGI. V dropped 2 bases and J dropped 6 bases, with 11 bases sitting between them. This CDR3 contains 14 residues. CDR3 coding DNA: TGTGCCAGCAGTTACAGGCAGGGAAGTCAGCCCCAGCATTTT. As protein: CASSYRQGSQPQHF.

The chain recombines TRBV7-2 with TRBJ1-1, with 7 positions matching TRBD1. Germline CDR1 SGHTA, CDR2 FQGNSA. There are 13 residues in the CDR3. V lost 0 bases, J lost 8 bases, and 3 bases stayed unmatched. The CDR3 bases are TGTGCCAGCAGCTTAGCATTGGACAGGGAAGCTTTCTTT. This translates into CASSLALDREAFF.

The chain uses TRBV6-5 and TRBJ2-1, with D possibly being TRBD1 (5 bases). The CDR3 sequence is 14 residues long. V lost 7 bases to trimming and J lost 9 bases, with 19 bases between them. The germline CDR1 and CDR2 sequences are MNHEY and SVGAGI. CDR3 residues: CASISTGTGGEQFF. CDR3 nucleotide sequence: TGTGCCAGCATAAGTACAGGCACCGGTGGTGAGCAGTTCTTC.

This chain connects TRBV19 to TRBJ1-1, with D unresolved. Trimming pared 4 bases from V and 0 bases from J, leaving 9 bases between. From germline, CDR1 is LNHDA and CDR2 SQIVND (reference sequence). This CDR3 comprises 14 residues. The CDR3 nucleotides read TGTGCCAGTAGTAGCGATCATATGAACACTGAAGCTTTCTTT. Translation gives CASSSDHMNTEAFF.

The V call is TRBV9, the J call TRBJ1-2, with D unresolved. The CDR3 extends over 13 amino acids. The V end was cut by 3 bases, the J end by 6 bases, with 12 bases between. The germline CDR1 and CDR2 sequences are SGDLS and YYNGEE. CDR3 nucleotides: TGTGCCAGCAGCGGCGACAACTTCGATGGCTACACCTTC. It specifies CASSGDNFDGYTF.